The 24 T cell receptor beta chains listed next were all sequenced from one sample in a study of blood T cell repertoires in COVID-19. Only in-frame clones appear in the TCRdb table, and some are missing; sequencing was by immunoSEQ multiplex PCR. The sample lists some 330,000 clones, approximately 84% seen once, with around 4% in the top ten. The sequencing sample was made of PBMCs or T cells enriched from blood (not recorded which). The receptors stem from a man between 25 and 39 years old who had recovered from COVID-19.

The chain has TRBV6-5 and TRBJ1-1; a weak D match, TRBD1 (5 bases). Germline loops: CDR1 MNHEY, CDR2 SVGAGI. The length of the CDR3 is 13 residues. V lost 8 bases, J lost 10 bases, and 20 bases lay in between. The CDR3 sequence: CASLIREGEGAFF. The CDR3 nucleotides read TGTGCCAGCCTCATCAGGGAAGGGGAGGGAGCTTTCTTT.

The chain links TRBV2 to TRBJ2-2; maybe TRBD1 (5 bases). This CDR3 is 15 amino acids long. Trimming shortened V by 5 bases and J by 5 bases, and 15 bases separated the two germline ends. Looked up from germline, CDR1 is SNHLY and CDR2 is FYNNEI. DNA of the CDR3: TGTGCCAGCAGTATTGTGCAGGGTGAAACCGGGGAGCTGTTTTTT. Its protein product is CASSIVQGETGELFF.

This sequence joins TRBV5-4 and TRBJ2-1, with TRBD2 identical over 13 bases. This CDR3 spans 16 amino acids. The V gene end was trimmed by 2 bases and the J gene end by 9 bases; junction bases not matched to a gene: 8. Germline CDR1 SGHNT, CDR2 YYREEE (reference sequence). The CDR3 sequence: CASSFPGLAGMTEQFF. DNA for the CDR3: TGTGCCAGCAGCTTTCCGGGACTAGCGGGGATGACTGAGCAGTTCTTC. Full variable domain (rest looked up from reference TRBV5-4 and TRBJ2-1): ETGVTQSPTHLIKTRGQQVTLRCSSQSGHNTVSWYQQALGQGPQFIFQYYREEENGRGNFPPRFSGLQFPNYSSELNVNALELDDSALYLCASSFPGLAGMTEQFFGPGTRLTVL.

The count of this clone is one. V and J are TRBV7-2 and TRBJ2-7, with TRBD2 as a possible D gene (5 bases). The germline V and J ends were trimmed by 5 bases and 3 bases, with 14 bases remaining between them. The CDR3 sequence is 14 residues long. The germline V gene encodes CDR1 SGHTA and CDR2 FQGNSA. The CDR3 bases are TGTGCCAGCAGCAAGTACGGGGAGATCTACGAGCAGTACTTC. Its protein product is CASSKYGEIYEQYF.

The rearrangement joins TRBV2 to TRBJ2-5; D is possibly TRBD1 (5 bases). This CDR3 is 12 amino acids long. Germline V gives CDR1 SNHLY, CDR2 FYNNEI. Trimming pared 0 bases from V and 8 bases from J, leaving 7 bases between. The CDR3 DNA reads TGTGCCAGCAGTGAAGCAGGGGAAACCCAGTACTTC. This gives the protein CASSEAGETQYF.

The chain joins TRBV6-5 to TRBJ1-1; 8 bases align to TRBD1. This CDR3 region has 13 residues. J gave up 8 bases and V 2 bases, and 4 bases lay outside the gene matches. Germline CDR1 is MNHEY and CDR2 is SVGAGI. The chain's CDR3 is CASSYMGTGEAFF. The DNA of the CDR3 is TGTGCCAGCAGTTACATGGGGACAGGCGAAGCTTTCTTT.

The CDR3 region has the DNA TGTGCCAGCAGACCGTTGACAGGGGGCCTCCTTTTCTCTGGAAACACCATATATTTT. Protein product: CASRPLTGGLLFSGNTIYF. The chain couples TRBV27 to TRBJ1-3; 10 bases map to TRBD1. The CDR3 sequence is 19 residues long. Germline CDR1 and CDR2: MNHEY and SMNVEV (reference sequence). V lost 6 bases, J lost 0 bases, and 14 bases stayed unmatched.

This sequence joins TRBV6-5 and TRBJ1-1; D is uncertain. This CDR3 contains 15 residues. Germline V gene sequence: CDR1 MNHEY, CDR2 SVGAGI. V was clipped by 7 bases and J by 3 bases, with 18 bases between them. The CDR3 reads CASTPWGTRDTEAFF. DNA of the CDR3: TGTGCCAGCACGCCCTGGGGAACGAGGGACACTGAAGCTTTCTTT.

V and J are TRBV18 and TRBJ1-2; weak D call: TRBD1 (6 bases). The CDR3 contains 14 residues. Trimming cost V 1 base and J 2 bases, with 8 bases left between them. Germline V CDR1 and CDR2: KGHSH, LQKENI. In nucleotides, the CDR3 is TGTGCCAGCTCACCACAGGGGGAGAACTATGGCTACACCTTC. The encoded protein is CASSPQGENYGYTF.

This chain links TRBV14 with TRBJ1-6; D remains unclear. The CDR3 is made up of 16 amino acids. CDR1 and CDR2 (germline): SGHDN, FVKESK. V gave up 0 bases and J gave up 7 bases, with 13 bases separating them. CDR3 nucleotides: TGTGCCAGCAGCCAAGATAAGAGGATTAGCAATTCACCCCTCCACTTT. Translating it yields CASSQDKRISNSPLHF.

This rearrangement joins TRBV4-1 to TRBJ2-7, with 8 bases identical to TRBD1. Germline loops: CDR1 MGHRA, CDR2 YSYEKL. This CDR3 has 15 amino acids. The V segment lost 2 bases and the J segment 2 bases; nucleotides outside the gene matches: 5. The DNA for the CDR3 is TGCGCCAGCAGCCAATCCGGGACAGGCACCTACGAGCAGTACTTC. Its protein product is CASSQSGTGTYEQYF.

The rearrangement joins TRBV5-6 to TRBJ2-7; tentatively, D is TRBD1 (5 bases). Trimming shortened V by 6 bases and J by 2 bases, and 18 bases separated the two germline ends. The CDR3 is 15 residues long. The germline CDR1 and CDR2 sequences are SGHDT and YYEEEE. CDR3 sequence reads: CASIKQTVLTYEQYF. The CDR3 nucleotides read TGTGCCAGCATCAAACAGACAGTGCTGACCTACGAGCAGTACTTC.

The V and J genes are TRBV19 and TRBJ1-1, with TRBD1 matching over 7 bases. This CDR3 region has 15 residues. After removal of 3 bases from V and 1 base from J, the junction contained 5 bases not matched to a gene. Germline CDR1 LNHDA, CDR2 SQIVND (reference sequence). The CDR3 sequence: CASSMGTAPNTEAFF. CDR3 DNA: TGTGCCAGTAGTATGGGGACAGCTCCGAACACTGAAGCTTTCTTT. Combining the CDR3 with reference TRBV19 and TRBJ1-1 gives the whole variable domain DGGITQSPKYLFRKEGQNVTLSCEQNLNHDAMYWYRQDPGQGLRLIYYSQIVNDFQKGDIAEGYSVSREKKESFPLTVTSAQKNPTAFYLCASSMGTAPNTEAFFGQGTRLTVV.

The CDR3 here is CASSVADGHLKNIQYF. DNA of the CDR3: TGTGCCAGCAGCGTAGCCGACGGACACCTAAAAAACATTCAGTACTTC. The chain couples TRBV13 to TRBJ2-4, with a possible D match to TRBD1 (5 bases). Germline V gene data show CDR1 as PRHDT and CDR2 as FYEKMQ (reference sequence). The CDR3 has 16 residues. V was pared by 5 bases and J by 4 bases, with 18 bases between.

The CDR3 protein is CASRGQGLNIQYF. The CDR3 nucleotides read TGTGCCAGCAGAGGACAGGGCTTAAACATTCAGTACTTC. The gene calls are TRBV6-5 and TRBJ2-4, with 8 positions matching TRBD1. V shed 6 bases, J shed 6 bases, and the junction held 4 bases outside the gene matches. Germline lookup yields CDR1 MNHEY and CDR2 SVGAGI. This CDR3 is built from 13 residues.

V usage is TRBV5-5 and J usage is TRBJ1-1; the D gene is possibly TRBD1 (5 bases). CDR1 and CDR2 (germline): SGHKS, YYEKEE (reference sequence). This CDR3 region has 15 residues. Trimming took off 2 bases at V and 4 bases at J, with 15 bases between the two ends. In DNA form, the CDR3 reads TGTGCCAGCAGCTTCTTTATGGGGGGGACCACTGAAGCTTTCTTT. Its translation is CASSFFMGGTTEAFF.

This clone was recorded once. The chain recombines TRBV7-2 with TRBJ2-1, with 10 bases matching TRBD2. The CDR3 length is 19 residues. Germline V gene sequence: CDR1 SGHTA, CDR2 FQGNSA. V trimming: 5 bases; J trimming: 1 base; junction bases outside the gene matches: 14. The CDR3 here is CASSRAGGPFLMSYNEQFF. The CDR3 DNA reads TGTGCCAGCAGCAGAGCGGGAGGGCCATTTTTGATGTCCTACAATGAGCAGTTCTTC.

This rearrangement joins TRBV19 to TRBJ2-3, with 8 bases fitting TRBD1. The junction had 5 bases not matched to a gene; V was cut back by 5 bases and J by 4 bases. CDR1 is LNHDA and CDR2 is SQIVND in the germline V gene (reference sequence). This CDR3 is built from 14 residues. CDR3 protein: CASSVDRGADTQYF. The DNA of the CDR3 is TGTGCCAGTAGTGTTGACAGGGGAGCAGATACGCAGTATTTT.

This chain joins TRBV4-1 and TRBJ2-7; D unclear. V was pared by 4 bases and J by 0 bases, with 7 bases between. The germline V gene encodes CDR1 MGHRA and CDR2 YSYEKL. This CDR3 contains 13 residues. The CDR3 spells CASSPTYSYEQYF. For the CDR3, the DNA is TGCGCCAGCAGCCCGACATACTCCTACGAGCAGTACTTC.

The chain couples TRBV5-5 to TRBJ2-7; 10 bases agree with TRBD2. The germline CDR1 and CDR2 sequences are SGHKS and YYEKEE (reference sequence). The CDR3 totals 14 residues. The V and J ends lost 0 bases and 5 bases, in that order; junction bases with no gene match: 2. The CDR3 spells CASSLGTSGHEQYF. In nucleotides, the CDR3 is TGTGCCAGCAGCTTGGGGACTAGCGGCCACGAGCAGTACTTC.

The CDR3 spells CATSRRGQGVHEQFF. CDR3 coding DNA: TGTGCCACCAGCAGACGGGGACAGGGTGTACATGAGCAGTTCTTC. The rearrangement joins TRBV24-1 to TRBJ2-1, with 9 nucleotides matching TRBD1. This CDR3 contains 15 residues. V lost 7 bases, J lost 8 bases, and 11 bases stayed unmatched. Germline assignment: CDR1 KGHDR and CDR2 SFDVKD.

This chain connects TRBV5-1 to TRBJ2-7, with TRBD1 as a possible D gene (5 bases). Germline loops: CDR1 SGHRS, CDR2 YFSETQ. Trimming pared 2 bases from V and 2 bases from J, leaving 14 bases between. CDR3 length equals 15 residues. The CDR3 DNA is TGCGCCAGCAGCTTCGAAGGGGCCAGACCCTACGAGCAGTACTTC. It codes for CASSFEGARPYEQYF.

This clone appeared a few times. The chain carries TRBV4-1 and TRBJ1-1, with D possibly matching TRBD1 (6 bases). The V gene lost 5 bases and the J gene lost 5 bases, with 15 bases spanning the gap. The CDR3 consists of 14 residues. The germline V gene encodes CDR1 MGHRA and CDR2 YSYEKL. The CDR3 loop reads CASSRGEGGTEAFF. As DNA, the CDR3 is TGCGCCAGCAGCAGGGGGGAGGGAGGAACTGAAGCTTTCTTT.

This chain links TRBV4-1 with TRBJ2-7; 12 nucleotides agree with TRBD2. The CDR3 has 17 residues. Trimming cost V 0 bases and J 3 bases; bases outside gene matches: 6. The germline CDR1 and CDR2 sequences are MGHRA and YSYEKL. The CDR3 protein is CASSQEPSGGAFYEQYF. CDR3 DNA sequence: TGCGCCAGCAGCCAAGAGCCTAGCGGGGGGGCCTTCTACGAGCAGTACTTC.